The sequence of this TCR beta chain was determined in a study of T cells in Graves' hyperthyroidism and ophthalmopathy. Study-wide findings and caveats: Stable hyperthyroidism and ophthalmopathy were separated using 13 V-J signatures.

Amplification yielded TCR beta CDR3 regions, with RNA transcripts as the source. Initially, a first-round RT-PCR of the TCR CDR3 employed the HTBI primer set. From the multiplex PCR reads, TCRdb called clonotypes with MiXCR, one entry per CDR3 protein. The data show almost 600,000 distinct CDR3 sequences, 35% to 55% seen once. This clonotype came up many times. What it recognizes is unknown. Stable Graves' hyperthyroidism meant no ophthalmopathy progression within 18 months. V dropped 3 bases and J dropped 12; count of bases not matched to a gene: 5. CDR3 size: 11 residues. Germline CDR1 is ENHRY and CDR2 is SYGVKD.

The receptor's source is a woman aged 18-30 years with Graves' hyperthyroidism. Material for sequencing was peripheral blood or thyroid tissue (not recorded which). The rearrangement uses TRBV10-3 and TRBJ2-7, with TRBD2 matching 7 bases. The CDR3 sequence: CAISDGGGAYF. DNA of the CDR3: TGTGCCATCAGTGATGGGGGAGGGGCGTACTTC.